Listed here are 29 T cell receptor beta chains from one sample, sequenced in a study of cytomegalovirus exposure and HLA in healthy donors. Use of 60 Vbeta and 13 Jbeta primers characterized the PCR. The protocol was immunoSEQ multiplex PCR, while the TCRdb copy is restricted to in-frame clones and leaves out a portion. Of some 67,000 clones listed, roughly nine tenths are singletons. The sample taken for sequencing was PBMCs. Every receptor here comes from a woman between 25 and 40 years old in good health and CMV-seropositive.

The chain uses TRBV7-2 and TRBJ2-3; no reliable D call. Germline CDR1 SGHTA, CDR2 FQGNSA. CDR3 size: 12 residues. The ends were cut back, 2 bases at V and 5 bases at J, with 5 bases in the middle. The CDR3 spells CASSLSGDTQYF. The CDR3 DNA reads TGTGCCAGCAGCTTATCAGGAGATACGCAGTATTTT.

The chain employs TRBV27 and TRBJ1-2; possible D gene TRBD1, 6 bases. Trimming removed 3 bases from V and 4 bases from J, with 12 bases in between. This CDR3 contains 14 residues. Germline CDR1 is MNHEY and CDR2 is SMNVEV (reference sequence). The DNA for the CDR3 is TGTGCCAGCAGTTTTAGTACAGGGATCTATGGCTACACCTTC. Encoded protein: CASSFSTGIYGYTF.

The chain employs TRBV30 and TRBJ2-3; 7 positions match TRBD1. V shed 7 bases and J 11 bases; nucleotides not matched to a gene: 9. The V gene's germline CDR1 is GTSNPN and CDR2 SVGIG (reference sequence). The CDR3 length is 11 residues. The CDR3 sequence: CAFRQGGGQYF. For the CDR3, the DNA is TGTGCCTTCCGACAGGGTGGGGGGCAGTATTTT. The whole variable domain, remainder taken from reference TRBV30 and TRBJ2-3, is SQTIHQWPATLVQPVGSPLSLECTVEGTSNPNLYWYRQAAGRGLQLLFYSVGIGQISSEVPQNLSASRPQDRQFILSSKKLLLSDSGFYLCAFRQGGGQYFGPGTRLTVL.

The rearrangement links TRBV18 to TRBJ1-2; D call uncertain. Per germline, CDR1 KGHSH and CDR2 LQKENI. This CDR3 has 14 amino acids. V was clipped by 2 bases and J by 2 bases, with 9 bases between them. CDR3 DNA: TGTGCCAGCTCACCAGAGGGTAGGAACTATGGCTACACCTTC. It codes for CASSPEGRNYGYTF.

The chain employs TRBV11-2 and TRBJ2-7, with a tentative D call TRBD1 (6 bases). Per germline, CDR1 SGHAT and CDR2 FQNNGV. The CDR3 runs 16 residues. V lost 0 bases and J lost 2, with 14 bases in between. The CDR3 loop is CASSLDGGGAAYEQYF. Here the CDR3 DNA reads TGTGCCAGCAGCTTAGATGGGGGCGGAGCAGCCTACGAGCAGTACTTC. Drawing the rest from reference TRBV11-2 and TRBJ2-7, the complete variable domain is EAGVAQSPRYKIIEKRQSVAFWCNPISGHATLYWYQQILGQGPKLLIQFQNNGVVDDSQLPKDRFSAERLKGVDSTLKIQPAKLEDSAVYLCASSLDGGGAAYEQYFGPGTRLTVT.

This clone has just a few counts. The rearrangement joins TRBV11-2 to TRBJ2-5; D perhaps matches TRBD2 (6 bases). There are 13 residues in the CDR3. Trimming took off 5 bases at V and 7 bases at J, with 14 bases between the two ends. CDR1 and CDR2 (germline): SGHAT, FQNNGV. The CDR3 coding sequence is TGTGCCAGCAGCCGACTAGTCCTGGCGACCCAGTACTTC. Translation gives CASSRLVLATQYF.

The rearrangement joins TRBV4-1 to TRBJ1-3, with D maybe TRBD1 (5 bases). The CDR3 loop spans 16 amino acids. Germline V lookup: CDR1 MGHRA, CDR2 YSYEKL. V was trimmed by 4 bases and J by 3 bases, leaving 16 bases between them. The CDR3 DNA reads TGCGCCAGCAGCCTACAGGACATGCGGCTTGGAAACACCATATATTTT. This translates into CASSLQDMRLGNTIYF.

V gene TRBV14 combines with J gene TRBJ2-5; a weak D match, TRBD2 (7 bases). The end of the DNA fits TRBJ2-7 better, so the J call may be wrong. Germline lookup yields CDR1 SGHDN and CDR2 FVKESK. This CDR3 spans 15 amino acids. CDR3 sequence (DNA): TGTGCCAGCAGCAGGGGAGGGGGTCCCGTCTACGAGCAGTACTTC. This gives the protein CASSRGGGPVYEQYF.

Here the CDR3 DNA reads TGTGCCAGCTCATCTTCCGGGACAGTGAACACTGAAGCTTTCTTT. It specifies CASSSSGTVNTEAFF. The genes are TRBV18 and TRBJ1-1; 7 positions match TRBD1. Unmatched junction bases numbered 6, after V lost 5 bases and J lost 0 bases. CDR1 is KGHSH and CDR2 is LQKENI in the germline V gene. The CDR3 is 15 amino acids.

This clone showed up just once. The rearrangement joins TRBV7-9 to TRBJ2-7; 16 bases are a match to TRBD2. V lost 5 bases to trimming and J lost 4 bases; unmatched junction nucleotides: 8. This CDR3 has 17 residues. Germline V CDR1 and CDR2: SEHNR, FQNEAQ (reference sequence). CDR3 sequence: CASSVGLAGGVIYEQYF. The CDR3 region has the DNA TGTGCCAGCAGCGTGGGACTAGCGGGAGGGGTGATATACGAGCAGTACTTC.

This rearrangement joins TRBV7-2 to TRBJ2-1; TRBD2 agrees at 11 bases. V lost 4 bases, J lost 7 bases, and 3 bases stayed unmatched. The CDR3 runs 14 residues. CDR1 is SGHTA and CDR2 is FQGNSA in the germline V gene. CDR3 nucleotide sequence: TGTGCCAGCAGCTCTAGCGGGAGGTGGAATGAGCAGTTCTTC. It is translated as CASSSSGRWNEQFF.

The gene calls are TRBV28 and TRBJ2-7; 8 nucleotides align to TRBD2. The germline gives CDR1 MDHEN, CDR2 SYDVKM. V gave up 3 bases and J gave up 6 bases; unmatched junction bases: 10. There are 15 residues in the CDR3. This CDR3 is CASSFSLGRAAEQYF. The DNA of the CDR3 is TGTGCCAGCAGTTTCTCCCTCGGGAGGGCGGCCGAGCAGTACTTC.

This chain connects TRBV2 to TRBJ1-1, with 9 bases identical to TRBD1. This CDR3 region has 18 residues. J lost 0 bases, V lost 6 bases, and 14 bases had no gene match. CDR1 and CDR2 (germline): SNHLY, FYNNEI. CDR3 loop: CASSGNPQGATLNTEAFF. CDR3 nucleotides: TGTGCCAGCAGCGGGAACCCACAGGGGGCGACCCTGAACACTGAAGCTTTCTTT.

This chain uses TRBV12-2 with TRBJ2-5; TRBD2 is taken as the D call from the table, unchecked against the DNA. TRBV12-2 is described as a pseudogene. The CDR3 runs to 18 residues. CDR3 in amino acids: CASRFSGLAGGGGETQYF. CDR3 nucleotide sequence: TGTGCAAGTCGCTTCTCTGGACTAGCGGGAGGTGGGGGGGAGACCCAGTACTTC.

CDR3 coding DNA: TGTGCCAGTAGCACCGGGACACTCAGCAATCAGCCCCAGCATTTT. Protein product: CASSTGTLSNQPQHF. The V call is TRBV19, the J call TRBJ1-5; possible D gene TRBD1, 6 bases. Trimming pared 6 bases from V and 1 base from J, leaving 13 bases between. The germline V gene has CDR1 LNHDA and CDR2 SQIVND (reference sequence). This CDR3 is built from 15 residues.

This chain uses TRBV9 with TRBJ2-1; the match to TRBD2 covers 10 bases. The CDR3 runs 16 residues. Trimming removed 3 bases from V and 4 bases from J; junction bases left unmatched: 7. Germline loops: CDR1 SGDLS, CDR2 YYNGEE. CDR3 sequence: CASSALAGEQYNEQFF. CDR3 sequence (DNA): TGTGCCAGCAGCGCCCTAGCGGGAGAACAGTACAATGAGCAGTTCTTC.

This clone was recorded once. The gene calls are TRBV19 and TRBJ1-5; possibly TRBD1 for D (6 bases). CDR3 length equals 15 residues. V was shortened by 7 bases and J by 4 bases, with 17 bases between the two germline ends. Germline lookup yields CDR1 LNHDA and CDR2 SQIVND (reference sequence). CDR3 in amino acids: CASMKPTGSNQPQHF. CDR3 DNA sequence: TGTGCCAGTATGAAACCCACAGGGAGTAATCAGCCCCAGCATTTT.

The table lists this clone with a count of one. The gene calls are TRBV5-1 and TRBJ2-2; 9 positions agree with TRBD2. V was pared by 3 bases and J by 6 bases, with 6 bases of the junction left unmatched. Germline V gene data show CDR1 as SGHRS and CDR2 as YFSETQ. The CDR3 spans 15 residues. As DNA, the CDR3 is TGCGCCAGCAGCTCCGGGGTAGCGGGAGCCGGGGAGCTGTTTTTT. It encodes CASSSGVAGAGELFF. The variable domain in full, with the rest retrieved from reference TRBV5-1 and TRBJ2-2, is KAGVTQTPRYLIKTRGQQVTLSCSPISGHRSVSWYQQTPGQGLQFLFEYFSETQRNKGNFPGRFSGRQFSNSRSEMNVSTLELGDSALYLCASSSGVAGAGELFFGEGSRLTVL.

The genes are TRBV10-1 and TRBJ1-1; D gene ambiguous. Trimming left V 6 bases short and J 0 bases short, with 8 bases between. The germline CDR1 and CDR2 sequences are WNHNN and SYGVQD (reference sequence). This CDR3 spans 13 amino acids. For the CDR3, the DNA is TGCGCCAGCAGGGTCAGTATGAACACTGAAGCTTTCTTT. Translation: CASRVSMNTEAFF.

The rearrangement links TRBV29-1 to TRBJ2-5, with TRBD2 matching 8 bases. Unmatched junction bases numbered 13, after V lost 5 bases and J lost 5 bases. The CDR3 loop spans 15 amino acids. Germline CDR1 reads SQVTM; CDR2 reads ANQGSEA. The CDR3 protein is CSVSPRLAISETQYF. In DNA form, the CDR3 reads TGCAGCGTTTCCCCCAGACTAGCGATTTCGGAGACCCAGTACTTC.

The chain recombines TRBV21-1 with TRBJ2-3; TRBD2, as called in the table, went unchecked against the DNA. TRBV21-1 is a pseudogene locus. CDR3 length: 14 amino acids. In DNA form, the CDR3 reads TGTGCCAGCAGCAAAGAATTCAACTATAATACGCAGTATTTT. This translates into CASSKEFNYNTQYF.

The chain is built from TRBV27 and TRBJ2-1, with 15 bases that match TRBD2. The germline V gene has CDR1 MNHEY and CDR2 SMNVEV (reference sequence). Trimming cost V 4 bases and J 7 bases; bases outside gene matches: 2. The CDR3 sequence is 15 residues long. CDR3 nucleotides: TGTGCCAGCAGTTCGGGACTAGCGGGAGGAAATGAGCAGTTCTTC. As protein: CASSSGLAGGNEQFF.

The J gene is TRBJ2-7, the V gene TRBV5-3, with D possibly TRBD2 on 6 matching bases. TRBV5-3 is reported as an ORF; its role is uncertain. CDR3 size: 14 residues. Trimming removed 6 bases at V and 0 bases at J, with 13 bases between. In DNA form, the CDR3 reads TGTGCCAGAATTCCTAGGCGGGACTCCTACGAGCAGTACTTC. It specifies CARIPRRDSYEQYF.

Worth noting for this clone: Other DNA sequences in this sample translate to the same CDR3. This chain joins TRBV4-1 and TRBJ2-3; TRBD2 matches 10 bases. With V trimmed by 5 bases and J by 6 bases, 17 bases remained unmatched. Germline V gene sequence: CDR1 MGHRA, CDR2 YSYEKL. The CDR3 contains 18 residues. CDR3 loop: CASSLPTHSGRARDTQYF. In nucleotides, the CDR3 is TGCGCCAGCAGCTTACCCACCCACAGCGGGAGGGCCAGGGATACGCAGTATTTT.

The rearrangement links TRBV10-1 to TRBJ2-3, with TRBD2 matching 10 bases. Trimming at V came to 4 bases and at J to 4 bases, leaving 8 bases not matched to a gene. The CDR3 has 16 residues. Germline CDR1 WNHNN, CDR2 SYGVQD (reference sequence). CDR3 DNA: TGCGCCAGCAGTGGGCGAACTAGCGGGATTCCAGATACGCAGTATTTT. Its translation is CASSGRTSGIPDTQYF.

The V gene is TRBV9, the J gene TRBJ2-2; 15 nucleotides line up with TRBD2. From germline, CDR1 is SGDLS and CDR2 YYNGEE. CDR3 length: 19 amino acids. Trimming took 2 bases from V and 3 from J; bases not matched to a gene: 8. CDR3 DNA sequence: TGTGCCAGCAGCGTCGGACTAGCGGGAGGGCCTTTCGACACCGGGGAGCTGTTTTTT. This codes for CASSVGLAGGPFDTGELFF.

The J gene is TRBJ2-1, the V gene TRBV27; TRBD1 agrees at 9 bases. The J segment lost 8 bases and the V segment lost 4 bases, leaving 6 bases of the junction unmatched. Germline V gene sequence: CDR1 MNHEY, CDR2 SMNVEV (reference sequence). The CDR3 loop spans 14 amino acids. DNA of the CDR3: TGTGCCAGCAGTTATCGGACAGGGGCGGATGAGCAGTTCTTC. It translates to CASSYRTGADEQFF.

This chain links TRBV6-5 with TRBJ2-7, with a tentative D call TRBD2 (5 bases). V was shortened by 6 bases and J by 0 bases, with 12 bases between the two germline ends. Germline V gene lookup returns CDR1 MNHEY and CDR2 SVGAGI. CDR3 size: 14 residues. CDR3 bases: TGTGCCAGCAGCCGGGGTTTTTCCTCCTACGAGCAGTACTTC. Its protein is CASSRGFSSYEQYF.

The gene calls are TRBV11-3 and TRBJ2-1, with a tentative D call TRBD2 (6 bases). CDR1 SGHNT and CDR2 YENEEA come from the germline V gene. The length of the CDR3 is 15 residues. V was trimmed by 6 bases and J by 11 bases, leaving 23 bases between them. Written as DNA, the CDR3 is TGTGCCAGCAGTCGTACTCGGGGGATTAAAGAGCAGCAGTTCTTC. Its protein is CASSRTRGIKEQQFF. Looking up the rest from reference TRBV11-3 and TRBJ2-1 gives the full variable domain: EAGVVQSPRYKIIEKKQPVAFWCNPISGHNTLYWYLQNLGQGPELLIRYENEEAVDDSQLPKDRFSAERLKGVDSTLKIQPAELGDSAVYLCASSRTRGIKEQQFFGPGTRLTVL.